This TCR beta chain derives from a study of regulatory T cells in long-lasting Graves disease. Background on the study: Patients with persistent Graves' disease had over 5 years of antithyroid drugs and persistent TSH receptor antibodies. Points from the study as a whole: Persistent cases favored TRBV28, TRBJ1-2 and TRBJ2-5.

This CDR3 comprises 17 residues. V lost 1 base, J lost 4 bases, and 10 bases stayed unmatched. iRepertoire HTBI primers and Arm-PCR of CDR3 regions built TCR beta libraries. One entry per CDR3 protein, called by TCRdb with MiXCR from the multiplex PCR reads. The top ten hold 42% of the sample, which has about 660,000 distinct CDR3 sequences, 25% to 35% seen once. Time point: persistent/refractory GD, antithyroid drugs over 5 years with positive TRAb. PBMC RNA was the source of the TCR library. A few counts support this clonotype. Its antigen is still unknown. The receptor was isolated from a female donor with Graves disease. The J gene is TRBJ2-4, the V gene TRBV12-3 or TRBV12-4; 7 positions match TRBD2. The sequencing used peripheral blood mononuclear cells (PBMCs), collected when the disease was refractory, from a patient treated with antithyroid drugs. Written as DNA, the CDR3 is TGTGCCAGCAGTTTAGGGGAGGGTTCGGGGCCAAAAAACATTCAGTACTTC. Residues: CASSLGEGSGPKNIQYF.